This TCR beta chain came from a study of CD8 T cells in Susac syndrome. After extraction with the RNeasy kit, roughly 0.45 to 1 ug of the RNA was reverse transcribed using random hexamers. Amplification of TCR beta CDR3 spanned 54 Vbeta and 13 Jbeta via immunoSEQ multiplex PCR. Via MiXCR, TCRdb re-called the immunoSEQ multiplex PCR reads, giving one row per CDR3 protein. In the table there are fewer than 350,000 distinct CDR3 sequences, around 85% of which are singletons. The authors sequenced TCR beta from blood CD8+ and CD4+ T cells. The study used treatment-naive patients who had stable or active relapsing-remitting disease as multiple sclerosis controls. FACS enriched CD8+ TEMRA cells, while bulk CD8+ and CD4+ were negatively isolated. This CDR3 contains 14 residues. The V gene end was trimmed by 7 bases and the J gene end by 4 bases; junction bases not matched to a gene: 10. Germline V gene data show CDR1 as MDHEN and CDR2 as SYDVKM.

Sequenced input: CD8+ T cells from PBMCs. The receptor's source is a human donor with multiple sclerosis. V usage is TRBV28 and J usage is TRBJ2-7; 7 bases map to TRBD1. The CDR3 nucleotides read TGTGCCAGCACAGAACAGGGGTCAGGGTACGAGCAGTACTTC. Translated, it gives CASTEQGSGYEQYF.